A single sample gave rise to the 13 T cell receptor beta chains below, sequenced in a study of OX40 agonist ivuxolimab in advanced cancers. Libraries were prepared by immunoSEQ multiplex PCR; TCRdb keeps only in-frame clonotypes and omits some of them. The sample includes approximately 15,000 clones, around 92% of them seen just once. The source material was CD4+ or CD8+ T cells sorted from blood, sampled in a trial of the OX40 agonist ivuxolimab. The source of these receptors is an adult with an advanced solid tumor such as melanoma, head and neck, liver or kidney cancer.

In this sample, this clone turned up once. The V and J genes are TRBV28 and TRBJ2-3; TRBD2 matches 11 bases. V shed 1 base and J 5 bases; nucleotides not matched to a gene: 8. Germline V lookup: CDR1 MDHEN, CDR2 SYDVKM. This CDR3 has 17 residues. CDR3 in amino acids: CASSLYASGGRVDTQYF. CDR3 bases: TGTGCCAGCAGTTTATACGCTAGCGGGGGGAGGGTAGATACGCAGTATTTT.

The sample holds one count of this clone. The chain couples TRBV18 to TRBJ2-5, with a tentative D call TRBD2 (6 bases). Trimming took 6 bases from V and 4 from J, leaving 18 bases between them. The CDR3 length is 15 residues. In germline, CDR1 is KGHSH, CDR2 LQKENI. CDR3 DNA sequence: TGTGCCAGCTCGCCTAGCGCTCGGAGCACAGAGACCCAGTACTTC. The encoded protein is CASSPSARSTETQYF.

The chain has TRBV14 and TRBJ1-1; no reliable D call. Germline loops: CDR1 SGHDN, CDR2 FVKESK. The V end was cut by 1 base, the J end by 2 bases, with 5 bases between. The CDR3 is 13 amino acids. DNA for the CDR3: TGTGCCAGCAGCCAAGTTGGAAACACTGAAGCTTTCTTT. Translation: CASSQVGNTEAFF.

The rearrangement uses TRBV9 and TRBJ2-7, with D possibly matching TRBD2 (6 bases). V was trimmed by 3 bases and J by 0 bases, leaving 13 bases between them. This CDR3 has 15 residues. Per germline, CDR1 SGDLS and CDR2 YYNGEE. CDR3 nucleotide sequence: TGTGCCAGCAGCGCAGGACTACCGAGCTCCTACGAGCAGTACTTC. This gives the protein CASSAGLPSSYEQYF. Based on the CDR3 plus reference TRBV9 and TRBJ2-7, the full variable domain is DSGVTQTPKHLITATGQRVTLRCSPRSGDLSVYWYQQSLDQGLQFLIQYYNGEERAKGNILERFSAQQFPDLHSELNLSSLELGDSALYFCASSAGLPSSYEQYFGPGTRLTVT.

The DNA for the CDR3 is TGTGCCAGCAGCAGGGACTGGAGGGGGGAGCTGTTTTTT. Translation: CASSRDWRGELFF. The chain recombines TRBV5-6 with TRBJ2-2; a possible D gene is TRBD2 (6 bases). The CDR3 length is 13 residues. V gave up 4 bases and J gave up 8 bases, with 12 bases separating them. Germline assignment: CDR1 SGHDT and CDR2 YYEEEE. Full variable domain (rest looked up from reference TRBV5-6 and TRBJ2-2): DAGVTQSPTHLIKTRGQQVTLRCSPKSGHDTVSWYQQALGQGPQFIFQYYEEEERQRGNFPDRFSGHQFPNYSSELNVNALLLGDSALYLCASSRDWRGELFFGEGSRLTVL.

This clone came up once. This rearrangement joins TRBV5-4 to TRBJ1-3, with D unresolved. CDR3 size: 13 residues. Germline CDR1 is SGHNT and CDR2 is YYREEE (reference sequence). V shed 2 bases and J shed 4 bases, with 7 bases lying between them. CDR3 protein: CASSFAGGNTIYF. The CDR3, as DNA: TGTGCCAGCAGCTTTGCGGGAGGAAACACCATATATTTT.

The genes are TRBV10-2 and TRBJ1-1, with D perhaps matching TRBD1 (5 bases). This CDR3 has 10 residues. Trimming removed 3 bases at V and 10 bases at J, with 6 bases between. Per the germline V gene, CDR1 is WSHSY and CDR2 is SAAADI. The CDR3 here is CASSEGAAFF. The CDR3 DNA reads as TGCGCCAGCAGTGAAGGGGCAGCTTTCTTT.

This sequence joins TRBV27 and TRBJ1-4; D possibly corresponds to TRBD1 (5 bases). CDR1 is MNHEY, CDR2 SMNVEV, per germline (reference sequence). V lost 3 bases to trimming and J lost 7 bases, with 18 bases between them. CDR3 length: 16 amino acids. The CDR3 DNA follows: TGTGCCAGCAGTTTGTCCTCCGGGACGGCCGTTGAAAAACTGTTTTTT. This encodes CASSLSSGTAVEKLFF.

The chain uses TRBV7-8 and TRBJ1-1, with unresolved D. The CDR3 length is 15 residues. Germline loops: CDR1 SGHVS, CDR2 FQNEAQ. V was clipped by 6 bases and J by 2 bases, with 16 bases between them. CDR3 amino acids: CASRREPGGNTEAFF. The DNA for the CDR3 is TGTGCCAGCAGACGAGAGCCAGGTGGAAACACTGAAGCTTTCTTT.

The J gene is TRBJ2-7, the V gene TRBV27, with a tentative D call TRBD1 (6 bases). This CDR3 is built from 14 residues. V lost 4 bases, J lost 5 bases, and 15 bases lay in between. Germline-derived CDR1 and CDR2 are MNHEY and SMNVEV (reference sequence). This chain's CDR3 is CASSSPYRVNEQYF. DNA for the CDR3: TGTGCCAGCAGTTCCCCGTACAGGGTGAACGAGCAGTACTTC.

The count of this clone is one. This chain joins TRBV12-5 and TRBJ1-6; D is uncertain. This CDR3 is 14 amino acids long. Germline values: CDR1 LGHNT, CDR2 FRNRAP. V lost 0 bases and J lost 6, with 6 bases in between. The CDR3 coding sequence is TGTGCTAGTGGTTTGGTAGAAGGTAATTCACCCCTCCACTTT. Amino acid sequence: CASGLVEGNSPLHF.

The J gene is TRBJ2-3, the V gene TRBV4-3, with D possibly matching TRBD2 (5 bases). CDR1 is LGHNA, CDR2 YSLEER, per germline. The CDR3 length is 16 residues. V was pared by 4 bases and J by 0 bases, with 14 bases between. The CDR3 DNA follows: TGCGCCAGCAGCCCGTCGACTATAACTAGCACAGATACGCAGTATTTT. Translation: CASSPSTITSTDTQYF.

This chain joins TRBV7-6 and TRBJ1-4; tentative D call: TRBD1 (5 bases). The ends were cut back, 4 bases at V and 10 bases at J, with 16 bases in the middle. The length of the CDR3 is 14 residues. The germline CDR1 and CDR2 sequences are SGHVS and FNYEAQ. DNA for the CDR3: TGTGCCAGCAGCTACGGGAGGGGAGAAGGAAAACTGTTTTTT. Residues: CASSYGRGEGKLFF.